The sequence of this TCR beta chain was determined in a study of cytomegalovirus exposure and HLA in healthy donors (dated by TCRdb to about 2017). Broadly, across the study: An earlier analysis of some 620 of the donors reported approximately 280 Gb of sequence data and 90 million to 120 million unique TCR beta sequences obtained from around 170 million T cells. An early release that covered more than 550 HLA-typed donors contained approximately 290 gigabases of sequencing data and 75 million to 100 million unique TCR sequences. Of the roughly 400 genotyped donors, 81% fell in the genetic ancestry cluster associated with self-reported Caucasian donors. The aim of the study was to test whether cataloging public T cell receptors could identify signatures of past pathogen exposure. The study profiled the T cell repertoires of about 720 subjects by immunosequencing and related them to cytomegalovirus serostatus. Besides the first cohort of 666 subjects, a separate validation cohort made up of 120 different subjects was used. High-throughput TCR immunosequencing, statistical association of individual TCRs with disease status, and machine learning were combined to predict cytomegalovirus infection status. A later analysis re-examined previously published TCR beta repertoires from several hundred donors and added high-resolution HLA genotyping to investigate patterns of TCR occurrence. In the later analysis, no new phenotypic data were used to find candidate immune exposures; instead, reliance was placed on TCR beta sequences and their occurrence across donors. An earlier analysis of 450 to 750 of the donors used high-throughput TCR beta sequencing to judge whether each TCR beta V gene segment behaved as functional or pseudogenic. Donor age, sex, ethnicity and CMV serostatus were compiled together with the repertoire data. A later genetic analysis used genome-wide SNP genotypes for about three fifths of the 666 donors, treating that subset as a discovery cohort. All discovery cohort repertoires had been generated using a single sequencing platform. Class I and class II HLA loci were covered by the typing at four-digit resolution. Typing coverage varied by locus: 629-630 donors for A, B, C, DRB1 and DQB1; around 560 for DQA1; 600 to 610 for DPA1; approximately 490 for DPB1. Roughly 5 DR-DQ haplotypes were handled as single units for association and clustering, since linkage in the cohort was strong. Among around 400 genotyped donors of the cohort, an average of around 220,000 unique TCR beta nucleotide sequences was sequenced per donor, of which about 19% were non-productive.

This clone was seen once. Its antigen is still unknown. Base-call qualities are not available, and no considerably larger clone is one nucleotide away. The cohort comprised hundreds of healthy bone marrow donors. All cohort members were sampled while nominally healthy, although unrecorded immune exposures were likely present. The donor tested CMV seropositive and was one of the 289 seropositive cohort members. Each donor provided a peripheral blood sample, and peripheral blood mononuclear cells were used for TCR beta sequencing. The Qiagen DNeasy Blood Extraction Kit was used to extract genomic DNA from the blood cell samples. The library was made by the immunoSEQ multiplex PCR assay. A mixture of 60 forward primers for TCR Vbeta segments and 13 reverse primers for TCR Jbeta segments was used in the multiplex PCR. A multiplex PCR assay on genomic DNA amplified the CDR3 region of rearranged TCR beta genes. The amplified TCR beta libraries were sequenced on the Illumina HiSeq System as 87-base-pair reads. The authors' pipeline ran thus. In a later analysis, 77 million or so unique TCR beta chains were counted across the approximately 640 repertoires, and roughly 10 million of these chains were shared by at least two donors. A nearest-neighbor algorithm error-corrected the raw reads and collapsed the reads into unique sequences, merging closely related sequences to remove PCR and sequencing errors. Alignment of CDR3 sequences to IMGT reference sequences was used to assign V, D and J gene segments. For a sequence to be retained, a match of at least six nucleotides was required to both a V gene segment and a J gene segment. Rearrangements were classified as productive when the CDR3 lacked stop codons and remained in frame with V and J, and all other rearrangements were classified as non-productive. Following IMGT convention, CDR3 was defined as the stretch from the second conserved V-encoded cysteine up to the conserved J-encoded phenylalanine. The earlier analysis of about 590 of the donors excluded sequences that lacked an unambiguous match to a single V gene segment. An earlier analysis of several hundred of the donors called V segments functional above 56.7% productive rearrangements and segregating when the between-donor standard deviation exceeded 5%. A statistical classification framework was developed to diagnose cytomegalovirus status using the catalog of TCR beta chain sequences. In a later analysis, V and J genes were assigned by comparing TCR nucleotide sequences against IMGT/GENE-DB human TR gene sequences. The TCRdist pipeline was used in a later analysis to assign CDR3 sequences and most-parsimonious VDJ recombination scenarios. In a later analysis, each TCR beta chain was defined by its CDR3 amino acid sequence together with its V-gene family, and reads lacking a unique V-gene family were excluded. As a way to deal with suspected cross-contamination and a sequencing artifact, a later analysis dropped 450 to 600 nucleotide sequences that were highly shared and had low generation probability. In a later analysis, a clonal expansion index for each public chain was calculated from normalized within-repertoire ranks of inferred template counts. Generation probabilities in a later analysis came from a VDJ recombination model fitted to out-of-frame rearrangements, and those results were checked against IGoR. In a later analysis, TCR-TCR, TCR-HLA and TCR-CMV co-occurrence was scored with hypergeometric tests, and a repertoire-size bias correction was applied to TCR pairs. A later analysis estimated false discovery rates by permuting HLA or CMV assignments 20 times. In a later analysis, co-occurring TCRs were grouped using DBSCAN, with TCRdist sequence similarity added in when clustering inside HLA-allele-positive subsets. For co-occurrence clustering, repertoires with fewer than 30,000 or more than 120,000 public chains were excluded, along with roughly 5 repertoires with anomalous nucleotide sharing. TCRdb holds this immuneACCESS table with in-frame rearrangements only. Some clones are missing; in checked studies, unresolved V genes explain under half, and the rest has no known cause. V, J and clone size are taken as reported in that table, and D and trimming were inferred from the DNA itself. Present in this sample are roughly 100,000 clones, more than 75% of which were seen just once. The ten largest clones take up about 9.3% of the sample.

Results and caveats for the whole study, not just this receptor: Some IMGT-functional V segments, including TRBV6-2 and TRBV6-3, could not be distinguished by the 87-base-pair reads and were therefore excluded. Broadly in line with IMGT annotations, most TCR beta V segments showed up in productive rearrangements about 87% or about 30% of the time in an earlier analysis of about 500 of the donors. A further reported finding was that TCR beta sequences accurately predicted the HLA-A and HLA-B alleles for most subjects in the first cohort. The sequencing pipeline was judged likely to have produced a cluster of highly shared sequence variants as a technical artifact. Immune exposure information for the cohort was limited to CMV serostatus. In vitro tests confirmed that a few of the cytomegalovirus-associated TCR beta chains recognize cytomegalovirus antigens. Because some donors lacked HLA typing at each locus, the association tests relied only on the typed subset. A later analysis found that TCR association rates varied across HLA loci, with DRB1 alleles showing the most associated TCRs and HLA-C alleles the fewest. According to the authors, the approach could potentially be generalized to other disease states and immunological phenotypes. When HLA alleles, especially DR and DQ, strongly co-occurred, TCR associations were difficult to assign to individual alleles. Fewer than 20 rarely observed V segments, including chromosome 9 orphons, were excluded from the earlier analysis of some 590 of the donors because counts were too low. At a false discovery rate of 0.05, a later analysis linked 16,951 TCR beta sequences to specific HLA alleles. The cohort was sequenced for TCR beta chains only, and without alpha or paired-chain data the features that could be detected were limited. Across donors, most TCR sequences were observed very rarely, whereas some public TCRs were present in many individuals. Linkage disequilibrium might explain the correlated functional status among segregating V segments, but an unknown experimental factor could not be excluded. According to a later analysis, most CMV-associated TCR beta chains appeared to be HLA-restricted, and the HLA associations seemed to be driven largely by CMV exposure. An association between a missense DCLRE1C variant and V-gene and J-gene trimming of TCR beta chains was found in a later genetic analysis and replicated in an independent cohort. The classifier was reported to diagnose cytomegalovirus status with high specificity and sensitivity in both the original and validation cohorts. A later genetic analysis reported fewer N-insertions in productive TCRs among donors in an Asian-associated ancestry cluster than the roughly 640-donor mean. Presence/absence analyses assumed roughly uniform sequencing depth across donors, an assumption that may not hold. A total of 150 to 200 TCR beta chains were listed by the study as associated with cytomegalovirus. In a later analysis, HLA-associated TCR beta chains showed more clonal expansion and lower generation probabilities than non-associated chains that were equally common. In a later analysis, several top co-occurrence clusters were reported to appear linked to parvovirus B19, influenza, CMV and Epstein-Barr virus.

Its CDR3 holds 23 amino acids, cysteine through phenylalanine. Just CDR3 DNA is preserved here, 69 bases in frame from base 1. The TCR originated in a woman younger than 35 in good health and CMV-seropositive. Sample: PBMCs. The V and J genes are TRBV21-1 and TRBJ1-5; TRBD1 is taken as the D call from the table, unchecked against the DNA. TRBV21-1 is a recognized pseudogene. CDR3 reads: CASSKGTPSSSGTVAYSNQPQHF. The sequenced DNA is TGTGCCAGCAGCAAAGGAACCCCCTCGTCGTCCGGGACAGTTGCATATAGCAATCAGCCCCAGCATTTT.